This T cell receptor (beta chain) was found in a study of T cell responses to AZD1222 COVID-19 vaccine. Study-wide points: The repertoires were collected only after the peak T cell response.

A remark on this clone: Its matching antigen is unknown.

Some clones are missing from TCRdb's copy, which holds only in-frame ones; the method was immunoSEQ multiplex PCR. The sample lists 100,000 to 150,000 clones; about 90% were seen once. The CDR3 is 14 residues long. V lost 0 bases and J lost 7, with 11 bases in between. The germline CDR1 and CDR2 sequences are SGHDT and YYEEEE. Source: peripheral blood, taken on day 0 of AZD1222 vaccination. This chain connects TRBV5-6 to TRBJ1-5; D not certain. The receptor was derived from an adult in good health. CDR3 region: CASSLEAAGQPQHF. The CDR3 DNA reads TGTGCCAGCAGCTTGGAGGCAGCGGGGCAGCCCCAGCATTTT. The full variable domain, its missing parts supplied by reference TRBV5-6 and TRBJ1-5, is DAGVTQSPTHLIKTRGQQVTLRCSPKSGHDTVSWYQQALGQGPQFIFQYYEEEERQRGNFPDRFSGHQFPNYSSELNVNALLLGDSALYLCASSLEAAGQPQHFGDGTRLSIL.